This TCR beta chain emerged from a study of blood T cell repertoires in COVID-19. As for the study in general: COVID-19 samples from acute and convalescent phases originated in the United States, Italy and Spain. PBMCs, B-cell-depleted T cells, or T cells were the source of the cDNA or gDNA that made up the material.

As processed by the authors: Estimated nucleated cell counts came from reference gene primer amplification. Assay: immunoSEQ multiplex PCR; the TCRdb copy retains only in-frame clones and omits some. That table gives V, J and clone size, and the DNA gave D and trimming. Here the sample spans fewer than 150,000 clones, 70% to 80% being singletons. With 6 bases clipped from V and 1 base from J, the junction kept 2 bases outside the gene matches. Germline CDR1 SGDLS, CDR2 YYNGEE. The CDR3 runs to 14 residues. The sequenced material came from peripheral blood. The sequence was obtained from a man in his 70s with acute or convalescent COVID-19. This sequence joins TRBV9 and TRBJ2-2; 8 nucleotides match TRBD2. CDR3 region: CASTSGGNTGELFF. CDR3 bases: TGTGCCAGCACCAGCGGGGGGAACACCGGGGAGCTGTTTTTT.